This T cell receptor (beta chain) was captured in a study of cytomegalovirus exposure and HLA in healthy donors. This CDR3 has 12 amino acids. Germline CDR1 is MNHEY and CDR2 is SMNVEV (reference sequence). V lost 5 bases and J lost 5; bases outside the gene matches: 3. With 60 Vbeta and 13 Jbeta primers, the PCR was carried out. Clones were sequenced by immunoSEQ multiplex PCR, and TCRdb holds only the in-frame ones, with some missing. The data show approximately 100,000 clones, roughly 77% seen once. The TCR was taken from a woman aged 45 to 65 in good health and CMV-seropositive. Sequencing was performed on PBMCs. The rearrangement joins TRBV27 to TRBJ2-7, with TRBD1 identical over 7 bases. The CDR3 sequence is CASSLDRNEQYF. The CDR3 nucleotides read TGTGCCAGCAGTCTGGACAGGAACGAGCAGTACTTC.